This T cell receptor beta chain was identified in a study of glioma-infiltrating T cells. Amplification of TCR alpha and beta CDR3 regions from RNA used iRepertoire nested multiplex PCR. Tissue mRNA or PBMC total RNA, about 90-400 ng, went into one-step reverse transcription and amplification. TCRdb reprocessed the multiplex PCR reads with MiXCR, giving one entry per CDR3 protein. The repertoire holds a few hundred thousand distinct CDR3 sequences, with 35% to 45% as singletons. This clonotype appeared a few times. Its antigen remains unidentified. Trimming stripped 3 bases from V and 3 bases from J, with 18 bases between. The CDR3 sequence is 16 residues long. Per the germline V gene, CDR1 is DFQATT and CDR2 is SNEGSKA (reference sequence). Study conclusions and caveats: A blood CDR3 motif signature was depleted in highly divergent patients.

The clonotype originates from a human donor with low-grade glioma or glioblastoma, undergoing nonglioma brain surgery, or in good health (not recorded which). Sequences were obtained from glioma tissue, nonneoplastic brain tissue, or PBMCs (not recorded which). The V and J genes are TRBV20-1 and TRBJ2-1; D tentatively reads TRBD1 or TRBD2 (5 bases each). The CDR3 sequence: CSARGVGRIDYNEQFF. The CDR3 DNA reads TGCAGTGCTAGGGGGGTCGGGCGCATTGACTACAATGAGCAGTTCTTC.